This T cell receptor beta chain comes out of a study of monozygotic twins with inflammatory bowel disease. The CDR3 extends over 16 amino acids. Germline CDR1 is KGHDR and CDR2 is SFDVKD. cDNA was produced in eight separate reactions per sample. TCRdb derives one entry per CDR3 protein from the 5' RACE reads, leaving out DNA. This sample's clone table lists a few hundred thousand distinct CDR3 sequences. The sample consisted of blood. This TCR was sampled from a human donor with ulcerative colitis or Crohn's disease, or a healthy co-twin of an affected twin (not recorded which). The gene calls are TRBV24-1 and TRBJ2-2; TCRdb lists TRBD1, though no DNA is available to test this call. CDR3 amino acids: CATSARRGRGTGELFF.